Listed here are 27 T cell receptor beta chains from one sample, sequenced in a study of cytomegalovirus exposure and HLA in healthy donors. In the PCR, 60 Vbeta and 13 Jbeta primers were used. Assay: immunoSEQ multiplex PCR; the TCRdb copy retains only in-frame clones and omits some. In total, the table holds about 47,000 clones. Sequencing was carried out using PBMCs. The receptors stem from a male donor in good health and CMV-seronegative.

This chain links TRBV19 with TRBJ2-7; D possibly corresponds to TRBD1 (5 bases). This CDR3 is 14 amino acids long. V gave up 3 bases and J gave up 3 bases, with 12 bases separating them. CDR1 is LNHDA, CDR2 SQIVND, per germline (reference sequence). The CDR3 DNA sequence: TGTGCCAGTAGTATTGCCCCCGACAGCTACGAGCAGTACTTC. It encodes CASSIAPDSYEQYF.

The chain carries TRBV7-9 and TRBJ1-2; 7 nucleotides agree with TRBD1. The CDR3 is 17 residues long. Germline V lookup: CDR1 SEHNR, CDR2 FQNEAQ (reference sequence). Trimming took 0 bases from V and 0 from J; bases not matched to a gene: 7. For the CDR3, the DNA is TGTGCCAGCAGCTTAGCGACGGGGACAGTAACTAACTATGGCTACACCTTC. Residues: CASSLATGTVTNYGYTF.

About this clone itself: At one of its ends the junction is not consistent with the germline gene, which may arise from a read error. This sequence joins TRBV5-1 and TRBJ1-2, with 10 bases identical to TRBD1. Germline lookup yields CDR1 SGHRS and CDR2 YFSETQ. This CDR3 spans 16 amino acids. The CDR3 region has the DNA TGCGCCAGCAGATTGGGATTGGACAGGGGGGACTATGGCTACACCTTC. Residues: CASRLGLDRGDYGYTF.

The chain uses TRBV5-1 and TRBJ2-5, with 7 bases matching TRBD2. Germline V CDR1 and CDR2: SGHRS, YFSETQ. V was pared by 4 bases and J by 5 bases, with 8 bases of the junction left unmatched. The CDR3 is 14 amino acids. The CDR3 spells CASSRNDGGETQYF. The CDR3 coding sequence is TGCGCCAGCAGCCGGAACGACGGGGGGGAGACCCAGTACTTC.

CDR3 in amino acids: CASSPGGRGNQPQHF. The CDR3 DNA reads TGTGCCAGCAGCCCGGGGGGGAGAGGCAATCAGCCCCAGCATTTT. The chain couples TRBV7-6 to TRBJ1-5, with TRBD1 as a possible D gene (5 bases). This CDR3 is 15 amino acids long. V lost 5 bases and J lost 2, with 13 bases in between. In germline, CDR1 is SGHVS, CDR2 FNYEAQ.

The V call is TRBV5-1, the J call TRBJ1-5; 7 positions agree with TRBD1. The CDR3 contains 15 residues. From germline, CDR1 is SGHRS and CDR2 YFSETQ. V dropped 4 bases and J dropped 1; count of bases not matched to a gene: 5. This chain's CDR3 is CASSPTGISNQPQHF. CDR3 bases: TGCGCCAGCAGCCCGACAGGGATCAGCAATCAGCCCCAGCATTTT.

This sequence joins TRBV27 and TRBJ1-5; 11 bases line up with TRBD1. V was clipped by 10 bases and J by 7 bases; unmatched bases: 3. The CDR3 has 12 residues. Germline loops: CDR1 MNHEY, CDR2 SMNVEV (reference sequence). CDR3 in amino acids: CATRTGGQPQHF. CDR3 DNA: TGTGCCACCCGGACAGGGGGCCAGCCCCAGCATTTT.

The rearrangement links TRBV29-1 to TRBJ1-1; no firm D call. V shed 4 bases and J shed 4 bases, with 13 bases lying between them. CDR3 length: 13 amino acids. The germline gives CDR1 SQVTM, CDR2 ANQGSEA. The CDR3 is CSVVGQAGTEAFF. The CDR3, as DNA: TGCAGCGTTGTAGGCCAGGCGGGCACTGAAGCTTTCTTT.

The rearrangement uses TRBV9 and TRBJ2-5; 8 bases match TRBD1. This CDR3 contains 16 residues. With V trimmed by 0 bases and J by 0 bases, 4 bases remained unmatched. Germline V CDR1 and CDR2: SGDLS, YYNGEE. The CDR3: CASSVAGGRYQETQYF. The DNA of the CDR3 is TGTGCCAGCAGCGTAGCAGGGGGCCGGTACCAAGAGACCCAGTACTTC.

This chain links TRBV4-1 with TRBJ2-1, with 11 bases that match TRBD1. V lost 1 base and J lost 8; bases outside the gene matches: 13. Germline CDR1 is MGHRA and CDR2 is YSYEKL. This CDR3 is built from 18 residues. The CDR3 DNA reads as TGCGCCAGCAGCCAAGGACCCAGGGACAGGGGGAATAGGGATGAGCAGTTCTTC. It codes for CASSQGPRDRGNRDEQFF.

The chain employs TRBV6-6 and TRBJ1-3, with D possibly being TRBD1 (6 bases). CDR3 length: 13 residues. The V gene lost 0 bases and the J gene lost 15 bases, with 15 bases spanning the gap. In germline, CDR1 is MNHNY, CDR2 SVGAGI (reference sequence). The CDR3 DNA is TGTGCCAGCAGTTACTCGGTTATAGGACAGCCATATTTT. It translates to CASSYSVIGQPYF.

By frequency, this clone registers medium-sized (0.01 to 0.1%). V and J are TRBV6-4 and TRBJ1-2, with D tentatively TRBD1 (6 bases). This CDR3 has 13 residues. V lost 0 bases, J lost 7 bases, and 9 bases lay in between. Germline lookup yields CDR1 MRHNA and CDR2 SNTAGT. The chain's CDR3 is CASSDSLGGGYTF. CDR3 sequence (DNA): TGTGCCAGCAGTGACTCTCTAGGGGGTGGCTACACCTTC.

The chain uses TRBV18 and TRBJ2-3, with D unclear. Germline CDR1 and CDR2: KGHSH and LQKENI. V gave up 6 bases and J gave up 2 bases, with 6 bases separating them. The CDR3 extends over 12 amino acids. CDR3 nucleotides: TGTGCCAGCTCCCCCAACACAGATACGCAGTATTTT. Translated: CASSPNTDTQYF.

CDR3 in DNA: TGTGCCAGCAGCGGGGGACAGGGGTCCTACGAGCAGTACTTC. Its protein is CASSGGQGSYEQYF. The V and J genes are TRBV6-5 and TRBJ2-7, with 10 bases aligning to TRBD1. The germline gives CDR1 MNHEY, CDR2 SVGAGI. The CDR3 has 14 residues. J gave up 1 base and V 6 bases, and 3 bases lay outside the gene matches.

The V call is TRBV4-3, the J call TRBJ2-7; possible D gene TRBD2, 5 bases. Germline-derived CDR1 and CDR2 are LGHNA and YSLEER. The CDR3 is 15 amino acids. V lost 0 bases to trimming and J lost 3 bases, with 12 bases between them. CDR3 DNA sequence: TGCGCCAGCAGCCAAGATTTCCCGGGGAGCTACGAGCAGTACTTC. Translated, it gives CASSQDFPGSYEQYF.

The chain carries TRBV18 and TRBJ1-1, with D possibly matching TRBD1 (6 bases). The CDR3 has 15 residues. V lost 2 bases to trimming and J lost 1 base, with 11 bases between them. Germline V gene lookup returns CDR1 KGHSH and CDR2 LQKENI. The CDR3 spells CASSPVEQGNTEAFF. The DNA for the CDR3 is TGTGCCAGCTCACCAGTCGAACAGGGGAACACTGAAGCTTTCTTT. Drawing the rest from reference TRBV18 and TRBJ1-1, the complete variable domain is NAGVMQNPRHLVRRRGQEARLRCSPMKGHSHVYWYRQLPEEGLKFMVYLQKENIIDESGMPKERFSAEFPKEGPSILRIQQVVRGDSAAYFCASSPVEQGNTEAFFGQGTRLTVV.

This chain links TRBV6-5 with TRBJ1-4; perhaps TRBD1 as D (5 bases). Looked up from germline, CDR1 is MNHEY and CDR2 is SVGAGI. Trimming pared 8 bases from V and 4 bases from J, leaving 11 bases between. The CDR3 is 13 residues long. CDR3 residues: CASARGNNEKLFF. The CDR3 DNA follows: TGTGCCAGCGCCCGGGGGAATAATGAAAAACTGTTTTTT.

The chain is built from TRBV5-1 and TRBJ2-7, with TRBD1 matching over 8 bases. This CDR3 contains 17 residues. V shed 5 bases, J shed 3 bases, and the junction held 16 bases outside the gene matches. Germline lookup yields CDR1 SGHRS and CDR2 YFSETQ. CDR3 DNA: TGCGCCAGCAGTCTGGACAGGGAAAGGGAAAGGGACTACGAGCAGTACTTC. Protein sequence: CASSLDRERERDYEQYF.

The chain combines TRBV10-3 with TRBJ2-7; TRBD1 agrees at 8 bases. The CDR3 runs 14 residues. Germline V gene lookup returns CDR1 ENHRY and CDR2 SYGVKD. V was clipped by 6 bases and J by 5 bases; unmatched bases: 9. The CDR3 DNA reads as TGTGCCATCAGAACAACGGGACAGGCCCACGAGCAGTACTTC. Translated, it gives CAIRTTGQAHEQYF.

This chain joins TRBV5-1 and TRBJ2-4; 10 bases agree with TRBD2. Germline V gives CDR1 SGHRS, CDR2 YFSETQ. V shed 3 bases and J 12 bases; nucleotides not matched to a gene: 9. This CDR3 comprises 14 residues. The CDR3 loop is CASSSWTSGIGQYF. The DNA for the CDR3 is TGCGCCAGCAGCTCCTGGACTAGCGGAATTGGTCAGTACTTC.

The chain links TRBV4-1 to TRBJ2-7; D is unresolved. V was cut by 3 bases and J by 2 bases, with 11 bases left in between. Germline V gene sequence: CDR1 MGHRA, CDR2 YSYEKL. The CDR3 length is 14 residues. The CDR3 is CASSQGTAAYEQYF. The CDR3 DNA reads as TGCGCCAGCAGCCAGGGCACAGCTGCCTACGAGCAGTACTTC.

The chain combines TRBV5-6 with TRBJ2-3; 13 bases align to TRBD2. V was pared by 4 bases and J by 2 bases, with 4 bases of the junction left unmatched. CDR3 size: 16 residues. CDR1 and CDR2 from the germline V gene are SGHDT and YYEEEE. CDR3 in DNA: TGTGCCAGCAGCCCGGGACTAGCGGGGACCACAGATACGCAGTATTTT. It translates to CASSPGLAGTTDTQYF.

In DNA, the CDR3 is TGTGCCAGCAGCTTTCGGCGTCCTAGCCTCCACTTT. This translates into CASSFRRPSLHF. This chain links TRBV5-8 with TRBJ1-6, with D unclear. Trimming removed 2 bases from V and 15 bases from J, with 12 bases in between. Germline values: CDR1 SGHTS, CDR2 YDEGEE. The CDR3 consists of 12 residues.

The chain joins TRBV9 to TRBJ1-1; D ambiguous. The CDR3 runs to 12 residues. The V gene lost 3 bases and the J gene lost 0 bases, with 3 bases spanning the gap. The germline V gene has CDR1 SGDLS and CDR2 YYNGEE. CDR3 DNA: TGTGCCAGCAGCGGGCTGAACACTGAAGCTTTCTTT. Residues: CASSGLNTEAFF.

The rearrangement uses TRBV18 and TRBJ2-3; D is ambiguous. The CDR3 spans 14 residues. With 9 bases removed from V and 0 bases from J, the gap between germline ends came to 13 bases. Germline V gives CDR1 KGHSH, CDR2 LQKENI. The CDR3 protein is CASSYESSTDTQYF. The CDR3 region has the DNA TGTGCCAGTTCCTACGAATCTAGCACAGATACGCAGTATTTT.

V is TRBV29-1 and J is TRBJ2-5; weak D call: TRBD1 (6 bases). With 6 bases removed from V and 1 base from J, the gap between germline ends came to 9 bases. The germline gives CDR1 SQVTM, CDR2 ANQGSEA. The CDR3 has 12 residues. CDR3 DNA sequence: TGCAGCGTCCCCAGGGGCCAAGAGACCCAGTACTTC. Translation: CSVPRGQETQYF.

The V call is TRBV6-5, the J call TRBJ1-2; possible D gene TRBD1, 5 bases. This CDR3 contains 13 residues. V was pared by 0 bases and J by 8 bases, with 10 bases between. Germline assignment: CDR1 MNHEY and CDR2 SVGAGI. This chain's CDR3 is CASSYSQGGGYTF. In nucleotides, the CDR3 is TGTGCCAGCAGTTACTCGCAGGGTGGAGGCTACACCTTC.